This TCR beta chain was recovered during a study of T cell responses to AZD1222 COVID-19 vaccine. Findings and caveats of the study: At 160-218 and 743-854, vaccine-associated CD4 TCRs were dominant, and they spanned spike. Donors skewed white British and female; clonal diversity was possibly underestimated.

The V gene end was trimmed by 7 bases and the J gene end by 6 bases; junction bases not matched to a gene: 15. CDR1 is MRHNA, CDR2 SNTAGT, per germline. The CDR3 runs 16 residues. Assay: immunoSEQ multiplex PCR; the TCRdb copy retains only in-frame clones and omits some. The sample holds some 53,000 clones, approximately 88% seen once. Of note for this clone: What it binds is unknown.

The chain is built from TRBV6-4 and TRBJ1-5; 7 bases are shared with TRBD1. The sequenced sample was peripheral blood, obtained 28 days after the second AZD1222 dose. This receptor was taken from an adult who received the AZD1222 COVID-19 vaccine. CDR3 in amino acids: CASKPTQGRKGQPQHF. DNA for the CDR3: TGTGCCAGCAAGCCGACACAGGGGCGTAAGGGTCAGCCCCAGCATTTT.